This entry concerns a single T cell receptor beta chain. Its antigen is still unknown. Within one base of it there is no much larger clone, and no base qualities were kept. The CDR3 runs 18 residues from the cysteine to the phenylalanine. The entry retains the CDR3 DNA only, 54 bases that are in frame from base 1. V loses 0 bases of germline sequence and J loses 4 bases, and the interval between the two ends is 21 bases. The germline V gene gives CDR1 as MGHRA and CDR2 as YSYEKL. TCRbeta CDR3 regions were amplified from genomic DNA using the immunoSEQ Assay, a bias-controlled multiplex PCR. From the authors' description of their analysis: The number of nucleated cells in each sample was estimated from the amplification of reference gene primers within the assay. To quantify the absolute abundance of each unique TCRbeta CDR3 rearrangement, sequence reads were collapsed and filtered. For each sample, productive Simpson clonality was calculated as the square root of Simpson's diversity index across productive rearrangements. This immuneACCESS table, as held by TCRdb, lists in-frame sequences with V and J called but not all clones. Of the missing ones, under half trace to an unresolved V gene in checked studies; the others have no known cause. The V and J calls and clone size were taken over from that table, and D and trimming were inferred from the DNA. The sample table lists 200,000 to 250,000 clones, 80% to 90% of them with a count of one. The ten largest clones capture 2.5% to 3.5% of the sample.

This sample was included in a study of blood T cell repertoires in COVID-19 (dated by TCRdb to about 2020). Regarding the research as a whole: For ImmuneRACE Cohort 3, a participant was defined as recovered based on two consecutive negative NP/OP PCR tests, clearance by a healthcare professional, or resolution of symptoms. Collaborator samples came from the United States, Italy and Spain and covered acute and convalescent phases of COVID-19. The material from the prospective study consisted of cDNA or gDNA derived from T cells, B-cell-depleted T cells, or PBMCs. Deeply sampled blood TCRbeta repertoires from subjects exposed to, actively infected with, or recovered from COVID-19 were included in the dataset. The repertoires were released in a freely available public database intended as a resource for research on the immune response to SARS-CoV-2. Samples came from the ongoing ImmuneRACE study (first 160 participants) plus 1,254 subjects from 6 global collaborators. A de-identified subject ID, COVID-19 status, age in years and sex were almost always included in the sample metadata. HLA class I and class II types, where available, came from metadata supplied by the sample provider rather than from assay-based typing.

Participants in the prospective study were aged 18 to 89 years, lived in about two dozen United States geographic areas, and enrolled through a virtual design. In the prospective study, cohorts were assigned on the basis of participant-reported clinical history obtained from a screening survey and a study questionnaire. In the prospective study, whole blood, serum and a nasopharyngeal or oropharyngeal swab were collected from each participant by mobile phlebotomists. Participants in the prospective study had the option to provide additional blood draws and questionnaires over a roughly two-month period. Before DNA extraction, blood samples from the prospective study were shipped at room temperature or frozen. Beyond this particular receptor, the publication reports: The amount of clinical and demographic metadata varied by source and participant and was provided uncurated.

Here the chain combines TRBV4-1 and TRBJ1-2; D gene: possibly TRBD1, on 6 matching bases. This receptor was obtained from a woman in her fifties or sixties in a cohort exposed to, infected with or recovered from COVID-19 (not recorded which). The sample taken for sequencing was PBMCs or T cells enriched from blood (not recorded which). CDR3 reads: CASSQEGFGGRNVYGYTF. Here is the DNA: TGCGCCAGCAGCCAAGAAGGATTTGGGGGCCGGAATGTCTATGGCTACACCTTC.